The clone carrying this TCR beta chain turned up a few times. Antigen: not known. TCRdb redid the calling of the reads with MiXCR, one entry per CDR3 protein. The sample yields hundreds of thousands of distinct CDR3 sequences, around 32% seen once. This record comes from a study of T cell repertoires in cytomegalovirus infection. On the study more broadly: CMV epitopes used comprised recently identified HLA-C-restricted ones and well-studied HLA-B-restricted ones. It was the public TCR beta signatures that indicated both CMV infection and matching HLA type. Study-wide points: Within the response measured ex vivo, HLA-C-restricted CMV-specific TCR beta clonotypes were dominant.

V lost 5 bases and J lost 3, with 17 bases in between. The CDR3 runs to 16 residues. CDR1 and CDR2 from the germline V gene are MDHEN and SYDVKM. The chain has TRBV28 and TRBJ1-5; D possibly corresponds to TRBD1 (5 bases). The receptor's source is a human donor in good health (CMV status not recorded). Some clones in this sample may be carry-over from other donors' samples. This material consisted of cultured CD8+ T cells from PBMCs, taken from culture after CMV antigen stimulation. DNA of the CDR3: TGTGCCAGCAGTGGGCAGGGCTTTACGTTCAATCAGCCCCAGCATTTT. Protein product: CASSGQGFTFNQPQHF.